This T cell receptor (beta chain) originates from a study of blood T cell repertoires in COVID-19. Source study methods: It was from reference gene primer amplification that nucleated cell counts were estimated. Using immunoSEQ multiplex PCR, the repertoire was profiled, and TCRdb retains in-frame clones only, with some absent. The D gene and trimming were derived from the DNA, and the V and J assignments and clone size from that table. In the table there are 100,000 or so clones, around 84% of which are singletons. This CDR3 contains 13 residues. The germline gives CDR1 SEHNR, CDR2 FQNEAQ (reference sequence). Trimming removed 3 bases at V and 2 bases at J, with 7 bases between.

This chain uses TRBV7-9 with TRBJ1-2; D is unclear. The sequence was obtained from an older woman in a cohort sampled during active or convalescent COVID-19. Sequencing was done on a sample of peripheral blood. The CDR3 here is CASSFELNYGYTF. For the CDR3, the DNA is TGTGCCAGCAGCTTCGAACTCAACTATGGCTACACCTTC.